The 11 T cell receptor beta chains below all came from one sample that was sequenced in a study of T cells in localized non-small cell lung cancer. Data came from immunoSEQ multiplex PCR; TCRdb stores just in-frame clones and leaves some out. Among around 25,000 clones listed, approximately 86% were seen once. The sequenced sample was peripheral blood, obtained before any cancer treatment. Every receptor here comes from a female donor of 60 years or more with stage I lung adenocarcinoma.

The chain has TRBV5-1 and TRBJ1-2; D is ambiguous. The V gene lost 1 base and the J gene lost 2 bases, with 18 bases spanning the gap. The CDR3 is 17 residues long. Germline lookup yields CDR1 SGHRS and CDR2 YFSETQ. The CDR3 nucleotides read TGCGCCAGCAGCTTGTCTCTAGGCGAATTCGCGAACTATGGCTACACCTTC. Translated: CASSLSLGEFANYGYTF.

V gene TRBV5-5 combines with J gene TRBJ1-2; D perhaps matches TRBD1 (5 bases). CDR3 length: 14 amino acids. Trimming removed 3 bases from V and 2 bases from J, with 11 bases in between. Germline V CDR1 and CDR2: SGHKS, YYEKEE (reference sequence). The CDR3 spells CASSSDAGNYGYTF. The CDR3 DNA is TGTGCCAGCAGCTCGGACGCAGGGAACTATGGCTACACCTTC. The full variable domain, its missing parts supplied by reference TRBV5-5 and TRBJ1-2, is DAGVTQSPTHLIKTRGQQVTLRCSPISGHKSVSWYQQVLGQGPQFIFQYYEKEERGRGNFPDRFSARQFPNYSSELNVNALLLGDSALYLCASSSDAGNYGYTFGSGTRLTVV.

The chain has TRBV27 and TRBJ1-2, with TRBD1 as a possible D gene (6 bases). Looked up from germline, CDR1 is MNHEY and CDR2 is SMNVEV (reference sequence). This CDR3 is built from 19 residues. The V and J ends lost 6 bases and 4 bases respectively, with 30 bases between them. DNA of the CDR3: TGTGCCAGCAGCCGAGCCCAGGGGTCCTTGGGACTTGGGGCCTATGGCTACACCTTC. It translates to CASSRAQGSLGLGAYGYTF.

The V gene is TRBV29-1, the J gene TRBJ1-4, with D possibly being TRBD1 (5 bases). The V end was cut by 8 bases, the J end by 7 bases, with 14 bases between. The CDR3 extends over 12 amino acids. Germline V gene data show CDR1 as SQVTM and CDR2 as ANQGSEA. CDR3 sequence reads: CSSGGWGEKLFF. Written as DNA, the CDR3 is TGCAGCTCCGGGGGGTGGGGTGAAAAACTGTTTTTT.

A note on this clone: Germline is not matched at one junction end, which may reflect a read error. The V gene is TRBV29-1, the J gene TRBJ1-1, with a possible D match to TRBD1 (5 bases). This CDR3 spans 10 amino acids. Germline loops: CDR1 SQVTM, CDR2 ANQGSEA. The CDR3 DNA is TGCAGCGTGGAAGAGGGGCTGGCTTTCTTT. It encodes CSVEEGLAFF.

This chain links TRBV5-6 with TRBJ2-7, with 8 nucleotides matching TRBD1. Germline CDR1 SGHDT, CDR2 YYEEEE. The CDR3 covers 15 residues. V shed 3 bases and J 5 bases; nucleotides not matched to a gene: 10. CDR3: CASSWFGQGFNEQYF. In nucleotides, the CDR3 is TGTGCCAGCAGCTGGTTTGGACAGGGATTCAACGAGCAGTACTTC.

The V and J genes are TRBV2 and TRBJ2-1; TRBD2 agrees at 8 bases. Germline V lookup: CDR1 SNHLY, CDR2 FYNNEI. This CDR3 is 15 amino acids long. Trimming removed 6 bases from V and 3 bases from J; junction bases left unmatched: 7. The CDR3 here is CASRGTRGVYNEQFF. Written as DNA, the CDR3 is TGTGCCAGCAGAGGGACTAGGGGCGTCTACAATGAGCAGTTCTTC.

The chain is built from TRBV7-8 and TRBJ2-1; 11 bases agree with TRBD2. This CDR3 has 16 amino acids. The ends lost 5 bases at V and 0 bases at J; junction bases unmatched: 3. Germline CDR1 reads SGHVS; CDR2 reads FQNEAQ. This chain's CDR3 is CASSALAGGSYNEQFF. The CDR3 DNA is TGTGCCAGCAGCGCCCTAGCGGGGGGCTCCTACAATGAGCAGTTCTTC.

The rearrangement joins TRBV2 to TRBJ1-2; 10 nucleotides align to TRBD1. V lost 6 bases, J lost 8 bases, and 3 bases stayed unmatched. The CDR3 loop spans 12 amino acids. Germline-derived CDR1 and CDR2 are SNHLY and FYNNEI. The CDR3 here is CASRGQGKGYTF. CDR3 coding DNA: TGTGCCAGCAGGGGACAGGGGAAAGGCTACACCTTC.

This rearrangement joins TRBV7-2 to TRBJ2-3; 8 bases match TRBD2. The CDR3 contains 15 residues. CDR1 SGHTA and CDR2 FQGNSA come from the germline V gene. The ends lost 6 bases at V and 4 bases at J; junction bases unmatched: 9. CDR3 region: CASRWRGADADTQYF. The CDR3 DNA is TGTGCCAGCAGGTGGCGGGGGGCCGACGCAGATACGCAGTATTTT.

The chain employs TRBV19 and TRBJ2-7, with a possible D match to TRBD2 (6 bases). The V gene lost 5 bases and the J gene lost 3 bases, with 20 bases spanning the gap. The germline CDR1 and CDR2 sequences are LNHDA and SQIVND (reference sequence). The CDR3 has 16 residues. This chain's CDR3 is CASSPRTAGTFYEQYF. The CDR3 DNA follows: TGTGCCAGTAGTCCGCGAACTGCCGGGACTTTCTACGAGCAGTACTTC.